The following is a T cell receptor (beta chain) sequence with its context. The germline gives CDR1 LNHDA, CDR2 SQIVND (reference sequence). The junction had 6 bases not matched to a gene; V was cut back by 10 bases and J by 0 bases. The CDR3 runs 14 residues. Assay: immunoSEQ multiplex PCR; the TCRdb copy retains only in-frame clones and omits some. The sample lists roughly 130,000 clones; around 96% were seen once. The data belong to a study of control samples from healthy donors and cancer patients. The material sequenced was blood. The TCR sequence derives from a man aged 25 to 40 in good health. The chain is built from TRBV19 and TRBJ2-7; 10 bases are shared with TRBD1. Here the CDR3 DNA reads TGTGCCACACGTCGGGACAGGGGCTCCTACGAGCAGTACTTC. Its translation is CATRRDRGSYEQYF.